The 24 T cell receptor beta chains reported below all come from one sample, sequenced in a study of OX40 agonist ivuxolimab in advanced cancers. Profiling relied on immunoSEQ multiplex PCR, and the TCRdb table lists in-frame clones only, not all of them. Counted here are tens of thousands of clones, 94% occurring once; the ten biggest clones make up approximately 2.4%. The sample in question was CD4+ or CD8+ T cells sorted from blood, obtained in a trial of the OX40 agonist ivuxolimab. These receptors originate from an adult with an advanced solid tumor such as melanoma, head and neck, liver or kidney cancer.

The chain uses TRBV21-1 and TRBJ1-2; TRBD1 was called by the table and not checked on the DNA. TRBV21-1 constitutes a pseudogene. CDR3 size: 14 residues. The CDR3 DNA is TGTGCCAGCAGCAAAGCGCTTTTCAGGGTCGGCTACACCTTC. It specifies CASSKALFRVGYTF.

This chain connects TRBV19 to TRBJ2-2; 7 positions agree with TRBD1. Germline V gives CDR1 LNHDA, CDR2 SQIVND (reference sequence). CDR3 length: 16 amino acids. The V gene end was trimmed by 7 bases and the J gene end by 5 bases; junction bases not matched to a gene: 13. CDR3 sequence reads: CASTPFDLTGTGELFF. Here the CDR3 DNA reads TGTGCCAGTACCCCATTCGACCTGACAGGGACCGGGGAGCTGTTTTTT.

The chain joins TRBV12-1 to TRBJ2-7; the table calls TRBD2, which could not be checked here. TRBV12-1 is noted as a pseudogene. The CDR3 is 18 amino acids. The CDR3 sequence: CASSPWTSRREATYEQYF. Written as DNA, the CDR3 is TGTGCCAGCAGCCCTTGGACATCCCGGCGGGAGGCTACCTACGAGCAGTACTTC.

CDR3 bases: TGTGCCAGCGAGGGGGGAGAAACAGCAGAATACAATGAGCAGTTCTTC. Its protein is CASEGGETAEYNEQFF. The chain employs TRBV7-9 and TRBJ2-1; either TRBD1 or TRBD2 may supply D (6 bases each). The CDR3 runs 16 residues. V was pared by 8 bases and J by 4 bases, with 21 bases between. Germline CDR1 is SEHNR and CDR2 is FQNEAQ (reference sequence).

The V gene is TRBV27, the J gene TRBJ1-1; D is uncertain. V dropped 4 bases and J dropped 8 bases, with 11 bases sitting between them. The CDR3 contains 12 residues. In germline, CDR1 is MNHEY, CDR2 SMNVEV (reference sequence). DNA for the CDR3: TGTGCCAGCAGTTCGACTTATACGGAAGCTTTCTTT. It yields the protein CASSSTYTEAFF.

The chain links TRBV27 to TRBJ2-5; D is ambiguous. V shed 9 bases and J shed 5 bases, with 10 bases lying between them. This CDR3 has 11 amino acids. CDR1 and CDR2 (germline): MNHEY, SMNVEV (reference sequence). The CDR3 DNA reads TGTGCCAGTAGACCGAGGGAGACCCAGTACTTC. It encodes CASRPRETQYF.

V is TRBV7-9 and J is TRBJ1-2, with 8 bases identical to TRBD1. J lost 4 bases, V lost 5 bases, and 6 bases had no gene match. This CDR3 has 14 amino acids. Germline lookup yields CDR1 SEHNR and CDR2 FQNEAQ (reference sequence). The CDR3 reads CASSIGQGAYGYTF. CDR3 in DNA: TGTGCCAGCAGCATAGGACAGGGAGCCTATGGCTACACCTTC.

The genes are TRBV9 and TRBJ2-7; D is uncertain. Germline loops: CDR1 SGDLS, CDR2 YYNGEE. The CDR3 covers 17 residues. Trimming took off 0 bases at V and 3 bases at J, with 19 bases between the two ends. CDR3 nucleotides: TGTGCCAGCAGCGTAGTAAGATGGGCCTGGGATCGCTACGAGCAGTACTTC. It codes for CASSVVRWAWDRYEQYF.

This chain links TRBV10-3 with TRBJ1-2, with TRBD1 matching over 7 bases. Germline V gives CDR1 ENHRY, CDR2 SYGVKD. With 8 bases clipped from V and 0 bases from J, the junction kept 9 bases outside the gene matches. This CDR3 contains 15 residues. CDR3 residues: CAIHEGQTANYGYTF. The CDR3 nucleotides read TGTGCCATCCACGAGGGACAGACAGCTAACTATGGCTACACCTTC.

The CDR3 DNA reads TGTGCCAGCAGTTACTCCGGGACAGGGTCCTACGAGCAGTACTTC. Its protein is CASSYSGTGSYEQYF. This chain links TRBV6-5 with TRBJ2-7, with 9 bases lining up with TRBD1. The CDR3 is made up of 15 amino acids. Germline V gives CDR1 MNHEY, CDR2 SVGAGI. The V gene end was trimmed by 0 bases and the J gene end by 1 base; junction bases not matched to a gene: 1.

The gene calls are TRBV30 and TRBJ2-2; 9 bases fit TRBD1. Germline lookup yields CDR1 GTSNPN and CDR2 SVGIG (reference sequence). The CDR3 has 14 residues. V shed 5 bases and J 5 bases; nucleotides not matched to a gene: 6. The CDR3 region has the DNA TGTGCCTGGGGACAGGGGTTCGGGACCGGGGAGCTGTTTTTT. Translation: CAWGQGFGTGELFF.

Points on this clone: At the DNA level, this CDR3 is encoded by other sequences in the same sample as well. The J gene is TRBJ1-5, the V gene TRBV27; D might be TRBD1 (5 bases). The germline V and J ends were trimmed by 5 bases and 1 base, with 12 bases remaining between them. Germline V CDR1 and CDR2: MNHEY, SMNVEV (reference sequence). The CDR3 covers 15 residues. The CDR3 loop reads CASSLRGGSNQPQHF. The CDR3 DNA is TGTGCCAGCAGTCTTCGGGGGGGGAGCAATCAGCCCCAGCATTTT.

This clone turned up a few times. V is TRBV10-1 and J is TRBJ2-7; 8 bases are shared with TRBD1. The CDR3 runs to 16 residues. CDR1 and CDR2 from the germline V gene are WNHNN and SYGVQD (reference sequence). The trim removed 7 bases at V and 0 bases at J, leaving 11 bases unmatched. The CDR3: CASMNERDRSSYEQYF. In DNA, the CDR3 is TGCGCCAGCATGAACGAGAGGGACAGGAGCTCCTACGAGCAGTACTTC.

The chain has TRBV9 and TRBJ2-1, with 7 bases matching TRBD2. J gave up 7 bases and V 5 bases, and 6 bases lay outside the gene matches. The CDR3 contains 13 residues. The germline CDR1 and CDR2 sequences are SGDLS and YYNGEE. In DNA, the CDR3 is TGTGCCAGCAGGGCGGGGGAGGGTAATGAGCAGTTCTTC. Protein sequence: CASRAGEGNEQFF.

This chain joins TRBV13 and TRBJ2-7; D perhaps matches TRBD2 (5 bases). Germline assignment: CDR1 PRHDT and CDR2 FYEKMQ (reference sequence). This CDR3 is 14 amino acids long. V lost 1 base and J lost 4, with 11 bases in between. CDR3 DNA sequence: TGTGCCAGCAGCTTAGTAAGCGGAATATACGAGCAGTACTTC. It is translated as CASSLVSGIYEQYF.

This chain uses TRBV2 with TRBJ2-7, with 7 bases identical to TRBD1. The germline gives CDR1 SNHLY, CDR2 FYNNEI. Losses at the gene ends were 7 bases for V and 3 bases for J; bases not matched to a gene: 6. This CDR3 spans 13 amino acids. For the CDR3, the DNA is TGTGCCAGCACCGGGACAGTTATCTACGAGCAGTACTTC. It codes for CASTGTVIYEQYF.

A note on this clone: The same CDR3 arises from other DNA sequences in this sample as well. The chain carries TRBV4-1 and TRBJ1-1, with a weak D call TRBD1 (6 bases). The V end was cut by 6 bases, the J end by 4 bases, with 18 bases between. The CDR3 is made up of 15 amino acids. Germline V lookup: CDR1 MGHRA, CDR2 YSYEKL. The CDR3 DNA reads as TGCGCCAGCAGTCAACGGGACACCGGGGGCACTGAAGCTTTCTTT. It codes for CASSQRDTGGTEAFF.

This clone was counted a single time. The rearrangement uses TRBV15 and TRBJ1-4; tentative D call: TRBD1 (5 bases). Trimming shortened V by 5 bases and J by 8 bases, and 18 bases separated the two germline ends. The germline gives CDR1 LNHNV, CDR2 YYDKDF (reference sequence). This CDR3 has 15 residues. CDR3: CATSAWWGGGEKLFF. DNA of the CDR3: TGTGCCACCAGCGCCTGGTGGGGGGGAGGCGAAAAACTGTTTTTT.

V gene TRBV19 combines with J gene TRBJ1-1; D is uncertain. The germline V gene has CDR1 LNHDA and CDR2 SQIVND (reference sequence). The length of the CDR3 is 13 residues. The V and J ends lost 8 bases and 1 base respectively, with 11 bases between them. CDR3 in DNA: TGTGCCAGTGGGGAGACCCCGAACACTGAAGCTTTCTTT. It is translated as CASGETPNTEAFF.

The V call is TRBV5-4, the J call TRBJ1-4; TRBD1 might be the D (6 bases). CDR3 size: 15 residues. The germline gives CDR1 SGHNT, CDR2 YYREEE (reference sequence). The V and J ends lost 0 bases and 4 bases respectively, with 10 bases between them. CDR3 bases: TGTGCCAGCAGCTTGGGAACAGGGCGTAATGAAAAACTGTTTTTT. Encoded protein: CASSLGTGRNEKLFF. Complete variable domain (other parts from reference TRBV5-4 and TRBJ1-4): ETGVTQSPTHLIKTRGQQVTLRCSSQSGHNTVSWYQQALGQGPQFIFQYYREEENGRGNFPPRFSGLQFPNYSSELNVNALELDDSALYLCASSLGTGRNEKLFFGSGTQLSVL.

The chain carries TRBV2 and TRBJ1-2; no clear D gene. The CDR3 has 12 residues. The V gene lost 8 bases and the J gene lost 6 bases, with 13 bases spanning the gap. Germline CDR1 reads SNHLY; CDR2 reads FYNNEI. Here the CDR3 reads CASAWTWDGYTF. Here the CDR3 DNA reads TGTGCCAGCGCCTGGACCTGGGATGGCTACACCTTC.

V gene TRBV27 combines with J gene TRBJ2-3, with 10 bases matching TRBD2. Germline V CDR1 and CDR2: MNHEY, SMNVEV (reference sequence). Germline trimming cut 7 bases from V and 5 bases from J; bases unmatched to any gene: 12. The CDR3 covers 16 residues. The CDR3 sequence is CASTPSGGAVEDTQYF. The CDR3 region has the DNA TGTGCCAGCACCCCGAGCGGGGGGGCCGTTGAAGATACGCAGTATTTT.

This chain uses TRBV7-8 with TRBJ1-2; D is perhaps TRBD1 (6 bases). CDR1 is SGHVS, CDR2 FQNEAQ, per germline. This CDR3 spans 15 amino acids. Trimming shortened V by 0 bases and J by 6 bases, and 14 bases separated the two germline ends. In DNA, the CDR3 is TGTGCCAGCAGCTTAGCGGGGAGGGGGGCGCATGGCTACACCTTC. It is translated as CASSLAGRGAHGYTF.

The rearrangement joins TRBV5-1 to TRBJ2-1; maybe TRBD2 (6 bases). Trimming removed 7 bases from V and 9 bases from J, with 17 bases in between. Germline V lookup: CDR1 SGHRS, CDR2 YFSETQ. The CDR3 extends over 13 amino acids. The CDR3 DNA follows: TGCGCCAGCGGGATGACTAGTGGAATTGAGCAGTTCTTC. Amino acids: CASGMTSGIEQFF.